Below, 32 T cell receptor beta chains from the same sample are listed, as sequenced in a study of glioma-infiltrating T cells. Using RNA template, CDR3s of TCR alpha and beta were amplified with iRepertoire arm-PCR. TCRdb reprocessed the multiplex PCR reads with MiXCR, giving one entry per CDR3 protein. The data contain 95,000 to 110,000 distinct CDR3 sequences, around 29% of them singletons. The material sequenced was glioma tissue, nonneoplastic brain tissue, or PBMCs (not recorded which). These receptors all come from a human donor with low-grade glioma or glioblastoma, undergoing nonglioma brain surgery, or in good health (not recorded which).

This clonotype came up many times. J is TRBJ2-5 and V is TRBV24-1, with 11 nucleotides matching TRBD2. The germline V gene has CDR1 KGHDR and CDR2 SFDVKD. The CDR3 length is 17 residues. V shed 4 bases and J 2 bases; nucleotides not matched to a gene: 8. The CDR3 loop is CATSELGLAGGQETQYF. The DNA of the CDR3 is TGTGCCACCAGTGAGCTAGGGCTAGCGGGGGGACAAGAGACCCAGTACTTC.

This sequence joins TRBV9 and TRBJ1-3; the D is unclear. The CDR3 is 14 amino acids. Trimming took off 2 bases at V and 2 bases at J, with 8 bases between the two ends. CDR1 is SGDLS and CDR2 is YYNGEE in the germline V gene. Written as DNA, the CDR3 is TGTGCCAGCAGCGTCCAGGTGGCTGGAAACACCATATATTTT. Protein: CASSVQVAGNTIYF.

This clonotype showed up many times. V and J are TRBV6-1 and TRBJ1-5; D not certain. This CDR3 spans 13 amino acids. The germline V gene has CDR1 MNHNS and CDR2 SASEGT. V dropped 8 bases and J dropped 10 bases, with 18 bases sitting between them. CDR3 nucleotides: TGTGCCAGCCACTCCGGAGTGGGTCTTCCCCAGCATTTT. As protein: CASHSGVGLPQHF.

This clonotype was detected a few times. This chain links TRBV4-1 with TRBJ2-1; D is undetermined. Germline V gene sequence: CDR1 MGHRA, CDR2 YSYEKL. V gave up 3 bases and J gave up 2 bases, with 11 bases separating them. This CDR3 is 15 amino acids long. CDR3 in DNA: TGCGCCAGCAGCCAGGGGATCCTTCCCTACAATGAGCAGTTCTTC. Its translation is CASSQGILPYNEQFF.

This clonotype showed up many times. The V gene is TRBV27, the J gene TRBJ1-5, with D tentatively TRBD1 (5 bases). The CDR3 totals 14 residues. V lost 5 bases and J lost 1, with 9 bases in between. Germline CDR1 reads MNHEY; CDR2 reads SMNVEV (reference sequence). The CDR3 is CASSKGVSNQPQHF. The CDR3 DNA sequence: TGTGCCAGCAGTAAAGGGGTGAGCAATCAGCCCCAGCATTTT.

This clonotype has at least ten counts. This CDR3 reads CASSLGLLQETQYF. In nucleotides, the CDR3 is TGTGCCAGCAGTCTGGGGTTACTCCAAGAGACCCAGTACTTC. This chain uses TRBV12-3 or TRBV12-4 with TRBJ2-5; no clear D gene. The V gene lost 5 bases and the J gene lost 1 base, with 11 bases spanning the gap. The CDR3 is made up of 14 amino acids.

J is TRBJ2-3 and V is TRBV6-2 or TRBV6-3; no clear D. Germline lookup yields CDR1 MNHEY and CDR2 SVGEGT. Trimming removed 5 bases at V and 2 bases at J, with 17 bases between. The CDR3 runs 16 residues. CDR3 protein: CASSARRQEYTDTQYF. The DNA for the CDR3 is TGTGCCAGCAGTGCACGTCGGCAGGAGTACACAGATACGCAGTATTTT.

With respect to this clonotype: A much bigger clone sits one base away, suggesting this may be a read error. This chain connects TRBV18 to TRBJ1-2; no firm D call. This CDR3 has 14 amino acids. CDR1 is KGHSH and CDR2 is LQKENI in the germline V gene. The V and J ends lost 3 bases and 8 bases respectively, with 16 bases between them. CDR3 DNA sequence: TGTGCCAGCTCACCGGTCACCCACCCCGACGGCTACACCTTC. This translates into CASSPVTHPDGYTF.

This chain joins TRBV5-4 and TRBJ2-5, with TRBD1 matching 7 bases. The CDR3 totals 17 residues. CDR1 is SGHNT and CDR2 is YYREEE in the germline V gene (reference sequence). The J segment lost 12 bases and the V segment lost 4 bases, leaving 24 bases of the junction unmatched. CDR3 coding DNA: TGTGCCAGCAGCCCTGGACAGGTTTCCTCGGGTAATCCTGACAAGTACTTC. Residues: CASSPGQVSSGNPDKYF.

This clonotype was seen at least ten times. This rearrangement joins TRBV3-1 to TRBJ1-1; D is unresolved. The V and J ends lost 2 bases and 1 base respectively, with 5 bases between them. There are 13 residues in the CDR3. Germline values: CDR1 LGHDT, CDR2 YNNKEL (reference sequence). CDR3 sequence (DNA): TGTGCCAGCAGCCAATGGGGGAACACTGAAGCTTTCTTT. This encodes CASSQWGNTEAFF.

At least ten counts were recorded for this clonotype. The gene calls are TRBV14 and TRBJ2-5, with D maybe TRBD1 (6 bases). V lost 6 bases to trimming and J lost 5 bases, with 13 bases between them. There are 13 residues in the CDR3. CDR1 is SGHDN and CDR2 is FVKESK in the germline V gene. The CDR3 loop reads CASRPQGPETQYF. The CDR3 nucleotides are TGTGCCAGCAGGCCACAGGGTCCCGAGACCCAGTACTTC.

V gene TRBV11-2 combines with J gene TRBJ2-1, with TRBD2 identical over 13 bases. After removal of 5 bases from V and 2 bases from J, the junction contained 6 bases not matched to a gene. CDR1 SGHAT and CDR2 FQNNGV come from the germline V gene. The CDR3 totals 17 residues. The CDR3 nucleotides read TGTGCCAGCAGCCCGACTAGCGGGGGGCTAACCTACAATGAGCAGTTCTTC. This encodes CASSPTSGGLTYNEQFF.

This clonotype was seen a handful of times. The chain joins TRBV5-1 to TRBJ1-3; the D is unclear. Germline lookup yields CDR1 SGHRS and CDR2 YFSETQ. The CDR3 runs to 14 residues. Trimming removed 0 bases at V and 8 bases at J, with 12 bases between. The CDR3 loop reads CASSLAREVDTIYF. The CDR3 bases are TGCGCCAGCAGCTTGGCCCGGGAGGTGGACACCATATATTTT.

Written as DNA, the CDR3 is TGTGCCAGACTTTCCTCCGGGACGACGGGAAACACCATATATTTT. It yields the protein CARLSSGTTGNTIYF. The rearrangement joins TRBV27 to TRBJ1-3; TRBD1 is a possible D gene (5 bases). Between the trimmed V and J ends, which lost 9 bases and 4 bases, there was a span of 19 bases. The V gene's germline CDR1 is MNHEY and CDR2 SMNVEV (reference sequence). The CDR3 extends over 15 amino acids.

This clonotype was observed at least ten times. This chain links TRBV3-1 with TRBJ2-3, with 8 bases lining up with TRBD2. J was trimmed by 8 bases and V by 6 bases; bases with no gene match: 7. The CDR3 totals 13 residues. Germline values: CDR1 LGHDT, CDR2 YNNKEL (reference sequence). The DNA of the CDR3 is TGTGCCAGCAGGGGGAGCGGGGGAGGTACGCAGTATTTT. Translating it yields CASRGSGGGTQYF.

This clonotype was seen repeatedly, ten times or more. The V gene is TRBV28, the J gene TRBJ2-3; 7 bases line up with TRBD1. Germline CDR1 MDHEN, CDR2 SYDVKM. The J segment lost 0 bases and the V segment lost 5 bases, leaving 5 bases of the junction unmatched. CDR3 length: 15 amino acids. The chain's CDR3 is CASSTGTASTDTQYF. DNA for the CDR3: TGTGCCAGCAGTACCGGGACAGCCAGCACAGATACGCAGTATTTT.

This clonotype is deemed medium-sized (0.01 to 0.1%). The V call is TRBV29-1, the J call TRBJ1-2, with TRBD1 identical over 9 bases. Germline V gene sequence: CDR1 SQVTM, CDR2 ANQGSEA. After removal of 5 bases from V and 8 bases from J, the junction contained 0 bases not matched to a gene. The CDR3 spans 10 residues. The CDR3 DNA is TGCAGCGTTACAGGGGGCGGCTACACCTTC. It encodes CSVTGGGYTF. The variable domain in full, with the rest retrieved from reference TRBV29-1 and TRBJ1-2, is SAVISQKPSRDICQRGTSLTIQCQVDSQVTMMFWYRQQPGQSLTLIATANQGSEATYESGFVIDKFPISRPNLTFSTLTVSNMSPEDSSIYLCSVTGGGYTFGSGTRLTVV.

V gene TRBV19 combines with J gene TRBJ1-2; weak D call: TRBD1 (5 bases). The germline V and J ends were trimmed by 11 bases and 5 bases, with 18 bases remaining between them. Germline CDR1 is LNHDA and CDR2 is SQIVND (reference sequence). This CDR3 contains 13 residues. Written as DNA, the CDR3 is TGTGCCCGTACGGGACCTTTGGCGTATGGCTACACCTTC. Residues: CARTGPLAYGYTF.

This clonotype was seen ten or more times. The V gene is TRBV20-1, the J gene TRBJ2-7; D perhaps matches TRBD1 (5 bases). V was cut by 5 bases and J by 0 bases, with 14 bases left in between. The CDR3 contains 14 residues. Germline-derived CDR1 and CDR2 are DFQATT and SNEGSKA (reference sequence). The chain's CDR3 is CSADRQGSSYEQYF. CDR3 DNA: TGCAGTGCTGACCGGCAGGGTAGCTCCTACGAGCAGTACTTC.

This clonotype was detected ten times or more. This chain connects TRBV6-1 to TRBJ2-3, with D perhaps matching TRBD2 (5 bases). This CDR3 has 13 residues. With 7 bases removed from V and 3 bases from J, the gap between germline ends came to 11 bases. From germline, CDR1 is MNHNS and CDR2 SASEGT. CDR3 protein: CASTLPGTDTQYF. The CDR3 nucleotides are TGTGCCAGCACCCTCCCGGGGACAGATACGCAGTATTTT.

V usage is TRBV19 and J usage is TRBJ1-5; D is unclear. The V and J ends lost 7 bases and 1 base respectively, with 14 bases between them. The CDR3 loop spans 15 amino acids. The germline V gene encodes CDR1 LNHDA and CDR2 SQIVND (reference sequence). The CDR3 DNA reads as TGTGCCAGTATCACCAGTTGTGGGAGCAATCAGCCCCAGCATTTT. This codes for CASITSCGSNQPQHF.

About this clonotype: A much more abundant neighbour one base away suggests this may be a read error. The chain combines TRBV27 with TRBJ1-4; TRBD1 is a possible D gene (6 bases). This CDR3 contains 15 residues. Germline V gene data show CDR1 as MNHEY and CDR2 as SMNVEV (reference sequence). V was shortened by 5 bases and J by 7 bases, with 17 bases between the two germline ends. CDR3 protein: CASSLTQGMGEKLFF. CDR3 bases: TGTGCCAGCAGTCTAACGCAGGGGATGGGTGAAAAACTGTTTTTT. Complete variable domain (other parts from reference TRBV27 and TRBJ1-4): EAQVTQNPRYLITVTGKKLTVTCSQNMNHEYMSWYRQDPGLGLRQIYYSMNVEVTDKGDVPEGYKVSRKEKRNFPLILESPSPNQTSLYFCASSLTQGMGEKLFFGSGTQLSVL.

The chain combines TRBV30 with TRBJ1-2; 7 bases fit TRBD1. V lost 2 bases, J lost 4 bases, and 1 base stayed unmatched. Germline V lookup: CDR1 GTSNPN, CDR2 SVGIG (reference sequence). This CDR3 has 12 amino acids. The CDR3 DNA reads TGTGCCTGGAGTCGACAGGGCTATGGCTACACCTTC. This sequence encodes CAWSRQGYGYTF.

This clonotype has a count of ten or more. The gene calls are TRBV20-1 and TRBJ2-3; TRBD2 agrees at 9 bases. V shed 3 bases, J shed 2 bases, and the junction held 9 bases outside the gene matches. The CDR3 runs to 16 residues. From germline, CDR1 is DFQATT and CDR2 SNEGSKA (reference sequence). The CDR3 loop reads CSARLAGKMLTDTQYF. The CDR3 DNA sequence: TGCAGTGCTAGGCTAGCGGGGAAGATGCTCACAGATACGCAGTATTTT.

Concerning this clonotype: This may be a read error, as it is one base from a much larger clone. This chain links TRBV6-2 or TRBV6-3 with TRBJ1-4; D remains unclear. The CDR3 consists of 15 residues. Per the germline V gene, CDR1 is MNHEY and CDR2 is SVGEGT. The V and J ends lost 6 bases and 2 bases respectively, with 13 bases between them. In DNA form, the CDR3 reads TGTGCCAGCAGGATGAGGGTGGGGACTAATGAAAAACTGTTTTTT. It is translated as CASRMRVGTNEKLFF.

This clonotype was seen a single time. Without the conserved terminal phenylalanine or tryptophan, this CDR3 likely stems from a read error. The chain carries TRBV12-3 or TRBV12-4 and TRBJ1-3, with no clear D. Trimming removed 6 bases from V and 2 bases from J, with 14 bases in between. CDR3 size: 15 residues. The CDR3 region has the DNA TGTGCCAGCAGACAAAATAGCGGTGCTGGAAACACCATATATCTT. Residues: CASRQNSGAGNTIYL.

As to this clonotype: This may be a read error, as it is one base from a much larger clone. V usage is TRBV6-2 or TRBV6-3 and J usage is TRBJ2-5; TRBD2 agrees at 14 bases. CDR3 length: 15 amino acids. CDR1 is MNHEY and CDR2 is SVGEGT in the germline V gene. This CDR3 is CASRTSGGADETQHF. Here the CDR3 DNA reads TGTGCCAGCAGGACTAGCGGGGGGGCCGATGAGACCCAGCACTTC.

This clonotype has just a few counts. This chain connects TRBV5-1 to TRBJ2-3; possibly TRBD1 for D (5 bases). This CDR3 is built from 15 residues. Trimming shortened V by 0 bases and J by 2 bases, and 10 bases separated the two germline ends. Per the germline V gene, CDR1 is SGHRS and CDR2 is YFSETQ. This CDR3 is CASSLDRPATDTQYF. CDR3 DNA: TGCGCCAGCAGCTTGGACAGGCCTGCCACAGATACGCAGTATTTT.

The chain has TRBV9 and TRBJ2-2; D is possibly TRBD1 or TRBD2 (5 bases each). Germline CDR1 SGDLS, CDR2 YYNGEE. This CDR3 comprises 16 residues. V was clipped by 0 bases and J by 5 bases, with 14 bases between them. CDR3: CASSVVRGAGTGELFF. CDR3 nucleotide sequence: TGTGCCAGCAGCGTAGTTCGGGGCGCCGGGACCGGGGAGCTGTTTTTT.

About this clonotype itself: A much larger clonotype is one base distant, so this may be a read error. V is TRBV4-2 and J is TRBJ2-3; no firm D call. The CDR3 covers 14 residues. CDR1 LGHNA and CDR2 YNFKEQ come from the germline V gene. The CDR3 bases are TGTACCAGCAGCCCTCCCCCTAGTGGAGATACGCAGTATTTT. Protein: CTSSPPPSGDTQYF.

In the case of this clonotype: This may be a read error, as it is one base from a much larger clone. The chain is built from TRBV28 and TRBJ1-2; no reliable D call. The CDR3 length is 12 residues. The germline CDR1 and CDR2 sequences are MDHEN and SYDVKM. The CDR3 DNA follows: TGTGTCAGCAGCAACTCGAACTATGGCTACACCTTC. Translation gives CVSSNSNYGYTF.

This chain connects TRBV6-2 or TRBV6-3 to TRBJ2-1, with a weak D call TRBD1 (6 bases). The V end lost 5 bases, the J end lost 10 bases, and 9 bases lay between the germline ends. Germline V gene sequence: CDR1 MNHEY, CDR2 SVGEGT. The CDR3 is 11 residues long. This CDR3 is CASSTGHEQFF. The CDR3 DNA reads TGTGCCAGCAGTACAGGGCACGAGCAGTTCTTC.